This TCR beta chain originates from a study of HIV-infected patients and healthy controls. The V end lost 7 bases, the J end lost 2 bases, and 16 bases lay between the germline ends. The CDR3 runs 15 residues. Germline V gene data show CDR1 as LNHDA and CDR2 as SQIVND (reference sequence). No cell fractionation was done, so the repertoire covers all unsorted peripheral blood T cells. This clonotype is judged medium-sized (0.01 to 0.1%). Alpha and beta constant-region primers primed reverse transcription of 400 to 650 ng RNA. Alpha and beta chain libraries were made separately by chain-specific third strand synthesis with multiplexing indices. TCRdb processed the 5' RACE reads anew with MiXCR; each CDR3 protein has one entry. The sample lists around 7,600 distinct CDR3 sequences; about 9.1% were seen once.

The V gene is TRBV19, the J gene TRBJ2-3; weak D call: TRBD2 (6 bases). This specimen was blood, taken before antiretroviral therapy. The sequence was obtained from an adult with HIV infection. The CDR3 nucleotides read TGTGCCAGTACGGCCGGGGGATTCTCCACAGATACGCAGTATTTT. Amino acids: CASTAGGFSTDTQYF.